What follows are 18 T cell receptor beta chains derived from one specimen sequenced in a study of blood T cell repertoires in COVID-19. Libraries were prepared by immunoSEQ multiplex PCR; TCRdb keeps only in-frame clonotypes and omits some of them. The table records 150,000 to 190,000 clones, over 75% of them present only once. Sequenced sample: peripheral blood. The receptors derive from a middle-aged woman with acute or convalescent COVID-19.

This rearrangement joins TRBV6-5 to TRBJ1-6; a possible D gene is TRBD1 (5 bases). The CDR3 runs 14 residues. Trimming took 6 bases from V and 9 from J, leaving 15 bases between them. CDR1 is MNHEY and CDR2 is SVGAGI in the germline V gene. CDR3 loop: CASSRGRQGSPLHF. The CDR3 bases are TGTGCCAGCAGCCGCGGACGTCAGGGTTCACCCCTCCACTTT.

Here the CDR3 reads CASSEPYMSNTGELFF. CDR3 sequence (DNA): TGTGCCAGCAGTGAACCCTATATGTCAAACACCGGGGAGCTGTTTTTT. The rearrangement links TRBV6-1 to TRBJ2-2; D gene unclear. Germline V CDR1 and CDR2: MNHNS, SASEGT. V lost 2 bases and J lost 2, with 12 bases in between. This CDR3 region has 16 residues.

The CDR3 DNA sequence: TGTGCCAGCGGGCGGGGCCGGCGGGACGAGCAGTACTTC. This codes for CASGRGRRDEQYF. The V and J genes are TRBV12-3 or TRBV12-4 and TRBJ2-7; D is perhaps TRBD2 (6 bases). V gave up 8 bases and J gave up 5 bases, with 16 bases separating them. The CDR3 runs 13 residues.

V usage is TRBV7-2 and J usage is TRBJ2-7, with TRBD1 matching over 9 bases. Germline V gene sequence: CDR1 SGHTA, CDR2 FQGNSA. V was pared by 0 bases and J by 2 bases, with 8 bases of the junction left unmatched. The CDR3 loop spans 17 amino acids. The DNA for the CDR3 is TGTGCCAGCAGCTTAGCCACCGGGACAGGGACAACCTACGAGCAGTACTTC. Protein sequence: CASSLATGTGTTYEQYF.

The chain carries TRBV9 and TRBJ2-3; 8 bases line up with TRBD2. The germline gives CDR1 SGDLS, CDR2 YYNGEE. The CDR3 has 18 residues. Trimming cost V 0 bases and J 4 bases; bases outside gene matches: 13. The CDR3 spells CASSVGLRGGRASDTQYF. The CDR3 DNA reads as TGTGCCAGCAGCGTAGGACTACGGGGGGGGCGAGCCTCAGATACGCAGTATTTT.

The chain employs TRBV30 and TRBJ1-1; 8 nucleotides align to TRBD1. CDR3 length: 16 amino acids. CDR1 is GTSNPN and CDR2 is SVGIG in the germline V gene (reference sequence). V lost 2 bases to trimming and J lost 1 base; unmatched junction nucleotides: 9. The CDR3: CAWSSRGLTPNTEAFF. The DNA for the CDR3 is TGTGCCTGGAGTTCCAGGGGGCTAACCCCGAACACTGAAGCTTTCTTT. The full variable domain, its missing parts supplied by reference TRBV30 and TRBJ1-1, is SQTIHQWPATLVQPVGSPLSLECTVEGTSNPNLYWYRQAAGRGLQLLFYSVGIGQISSEVPQNLSASRPQDRQFILSSKKLLLSDSGFYLCAWSSRGLTPNTEAFFGQGTRLTVV.

The rearrangement links TRBV19 to TRBJ2-3; tentative D call: TRBD1 (5 bases). In germline, CDR1 is LNHDA, CDR2 SQIVND (reference sequence). This CDR3 contains 13 residues. The V end lost 7 bases, the J end lost 6 bases, and 14 bases lay between the germline ends. Here the CDR3 reads CASINPRGDTQYF. The CDR3 nucleotides read TGTGCCAGTATTAACCCTAGGGGCGATACGCAGTATTTT.

In this sample, this clone turned up once. The rearrangement uses TRBV19 and TRBJ2-1, with D possibly matching TRBD1 (5 bases). Per the germline V gene, CDR1 is LNHDA and CDR2 is SQIVND (reference sequence). V shed 4 bases and J shed 12 bases, with 13 bases lying between them. The CDR3 spans 12 residues. CDR3 sequence: CASSTTGRLQFF. The CDR3 coding sequence is TGTGCCAGTAGTACCACAGGTCGTCTGCAGTTCTTC.

This chain joins TRBV27 and TRBJ2-5, with 7 bases matching TRBD1. Trimming at V came to 3 bases and at J to 4 bases, leaving 2 bases not matched to a gene. The germline CDR1 and CDR2 sequences are MNHEY and SMNVEV (reference sequence). The CDR3 is 13 amino acids. CDR3 DNA: TGTGCCAGCAGTTTGACAGGGATAGAGACCCAGTACTTC. Translated, it gives CASSLTGIETQYF.

The chain uses TRBV7-7 and TRBJ1-4; no firm D call. V was trimmed by 5 bases and J by 2 bases, leaving 12 bases between them. The CDR3 is 15 residues long. Looked up from germline, CDR1 is SSHAT and CDR2 is FNYEAQ (reference sequence). CDR3 residues: CASSPQRGTNEKLFF. In DNA, the CDR3 is TGTGCCAGCAGCCCTCAGAGAGGCACTAATGAAAAACTGTTTTTT.

This clone has just a few counts. J is TRBJ2-7 and V is TRBV12-3 or TRBV12-4, with D perhaps TRBD2 (6 bases). The CDR3 sequence is 12 residues long. The V gene lost 6 bases and the J gene lost 6 bases, with 12 bases spanning the gap. CDR3 protein: CASSLHGGEQYF. DNA of the CDR3: TGTGCCAGCAGCCTCCACGGGGGCGAGCAGTACTTC.

This chain links TRBV5-6 with TRBJ1-2; possible D gene TRBD1, 6 bases. V lost 5 bases and J 4 bases, leaving 18 bases between the germline ends. The CDR3 sequence is 15 residues long. The V gene's germline CDR1 is SGHDT and CDR2 YYEEEE. The CDR3 is CASSPKGGRLYGYTF. CDR3 nucleotide sequence: TGTGCCAGCAGTCCCAAGGGGGGGCGCCTCTATGGCTACACCTTC.

The rearrangement joins TRBV5-5 to TRBJ1-3; TRBD1 matches 8 bases. J was trimmed by 0 bases and V by 5 bases; bases with no gene match: 1. Per the germline V gene, CDR1 is SGHKS and CDR2 is YYEKEE (reference sequence). This CDR3 region has 14 residues. The CDR3 reads CASRTGVSGNTIYF. The CDR3 nucleotides are TGTGCCAGCAGGACAGGGGTCTCTGGAAACACCATATATTTT.

The J gene is TRBJ2-1, the V gene TRBV4-1, with D perhaps TRBD2 (6 bases). Germline loops: CDR1 MGHRA, CDR2 YSYEKL. Trimming cost V 2 bases and J 1 base, with 21 bases left between them. CDR3 size: 19 residues. This CDR3 is CASSQFRIPGGSSYNEQFF. As DNA, the CDR3 is TGCGCCAGCAGCCAATTCCGAATCCCCGGGGGATCTTCCTACAATGAGCAGTTCTTC.

The CDR3 here is CASSLGTSGRKTGELFF. DNA for the CDR3: TGTGCCAGCAGCTTAGGGACTAGCGGGAGGAAAACCGGGGAGCTGTTTTTT. The chain links TRBV7-2 to TRBJ2-2, with 14 bases that match TRBD2. The V gene end was trimmed by 1 base and the J gene end by 5 bases; junction bases not matched to a gene: 3. The CDR3 runs 17 residues. Germline V gene sequence: CDR1 SGHTA, CDR2 FQGNSA.

The rearrangement joins TRBV6-5 to TRBJ2-3; TRBD1 agrees at 9 bases. The CDR3 is 14 residues long. Germline loops: CDR1 MNHEY, CDR2 SVGAGI. V dropped 7 bases and J dropped 2; count of bases not matched to a gene: 4. The CDR3 sequence is CASTGQGYTDTQYF. CDR3 DNA sequence: TGTGCCAGCACCGGACAGGGGTACACAGATACGCAGTATTTT.

The chain uses TRBV9 and TRBJ2-7; TRBD2 is a possible D gene (5 bases). V was clipped by 0 bases and J by 3 bases, with 7 bases between them. Germline CDR1 is SGDLS and CDR2 is YYNGEE. The CDR3 runs to 13 residues. Here the CDR3 reads CASSVESGYEQYF. The CDR3 DNA reads as TGTGCCAGCAGCGTAGAAAGCGGCTACGAGCAGTACTTC. Combining the CDR3 with reference TRBV9 and TRBJ2-7 gives the whole variable domain DSGVTQTPKHLITATGQRVTLRCSPRSGDLSVYWYQQSLDQGLQFLIQYYNGEERAKGNILERFSAQQFPDLHSELNLSSLELGDSALYFCASSVESGYEQYFGPGTRLTVT.

The J gene is TRBJ2-1, the V gene TRBV12-3 or TRBV12-4, with 7 bases matching TRBD2. This CDR3 is built from 13 residues. The junction had 7 bases not matched to a gene; V was cut back by 5 bases and J by 9 bases. The CDR3 region is CASSMAGVLEQFF. CDR3 sequence (DNA): TGTGCCAGCAGTATGGCGGGAGTTCTTGAGCAGTTCTTC.